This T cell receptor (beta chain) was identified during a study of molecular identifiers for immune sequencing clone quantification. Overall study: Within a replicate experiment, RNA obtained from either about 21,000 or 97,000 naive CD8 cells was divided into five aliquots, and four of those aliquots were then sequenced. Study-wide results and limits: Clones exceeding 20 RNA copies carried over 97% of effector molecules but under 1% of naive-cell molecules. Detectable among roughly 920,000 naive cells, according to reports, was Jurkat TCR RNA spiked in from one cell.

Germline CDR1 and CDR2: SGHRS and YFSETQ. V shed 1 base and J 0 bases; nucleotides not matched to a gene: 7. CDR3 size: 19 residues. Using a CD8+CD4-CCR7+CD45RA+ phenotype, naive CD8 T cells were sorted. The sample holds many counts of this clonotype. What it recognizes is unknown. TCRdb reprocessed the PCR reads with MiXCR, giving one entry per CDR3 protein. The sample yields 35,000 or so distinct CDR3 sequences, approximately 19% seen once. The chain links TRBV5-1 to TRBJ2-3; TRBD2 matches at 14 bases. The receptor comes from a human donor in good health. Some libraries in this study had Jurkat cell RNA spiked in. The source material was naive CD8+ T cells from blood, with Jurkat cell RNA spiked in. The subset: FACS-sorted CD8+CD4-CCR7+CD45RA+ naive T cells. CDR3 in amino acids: CASSLLGTSGGDSTDTQYF. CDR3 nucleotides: TGCGCCAGCAGCTTGTTAGGGACTAGCGGGGGTGATAGCACAGATACGCAGTATTTT.